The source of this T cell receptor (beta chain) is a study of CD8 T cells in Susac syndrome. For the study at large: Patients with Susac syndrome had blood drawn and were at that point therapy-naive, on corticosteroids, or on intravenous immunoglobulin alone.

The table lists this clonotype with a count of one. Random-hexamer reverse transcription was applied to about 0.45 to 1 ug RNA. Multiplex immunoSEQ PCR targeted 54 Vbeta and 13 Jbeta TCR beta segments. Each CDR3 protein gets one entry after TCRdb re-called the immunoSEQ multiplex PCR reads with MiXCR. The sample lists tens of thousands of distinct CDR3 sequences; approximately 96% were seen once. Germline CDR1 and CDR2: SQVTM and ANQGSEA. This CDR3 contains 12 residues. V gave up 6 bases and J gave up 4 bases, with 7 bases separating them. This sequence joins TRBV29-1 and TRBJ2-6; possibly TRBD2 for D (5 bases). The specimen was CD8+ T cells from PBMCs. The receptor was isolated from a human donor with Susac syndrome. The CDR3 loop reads CSVAGGANVLTF. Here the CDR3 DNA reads TGCAGCGTCGCGGGCGGGGCCAACGTCCTGACTTTC. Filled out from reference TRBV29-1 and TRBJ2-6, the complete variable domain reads SAVISQKPSRDICQRGTSLTIQCQVDSQVTMMFWYRQQPGQSLTLIATANQGSEATYESGFVIDKFPISRPNLTFSTLTVSNMSPEDSSIYLCSVAGGANVLTFGAGSRLTVL.